This TCR beta chain was recovered during a study of CD8+ T cells in alopecia areata. Study information: Treatment ran 6 to 18 months, with 6 months of follow-up afterward. The study, taken as a whole, reports: When scalp samples are sequenced, resident alphabeta T cells of normal skin are also captured. Many expanded lesional clones persisted in scalp and blood during tofacitinib.

About this clone itself: Its antigen is unidentified.

RNA, once extracted, was reverse transcribed into cDNA for use as the sequencing template. Clones were sequenced by immunoSEQ multiplex PCR, and TCRdb holds only the in-frame ones, with some missing. The sample comprises some 180,000 clones, roughly half of which are singletons, and 10% rests with the top ten. The ends were cut back, 5 bases at V and 2 bases at J, with 9 bases in the middle. The CDR3 contains 14 residues. Germline CDR1 is SEHNR and CDR2 is FQNEAQ (reference sequence). Treatment meaning: oral pan-JAK inhibitor, 5-10 mg twice daily. The chain has TRBV7-9 and TRBJ2-2; TRBD1 is a possible D gene (6 bases). Sequencing was performed on CD8+ T cells sorted from blood, taken at approximately week 51, from a patient treated with tofacitinib. This receptor was obtained from a human donor with alopecia areata. The CDR3 protein is CASSGGHNTGELFF. As DNA, the CDR3 is TGTGCCAGCAGCGGGGGACACAACACCGGGGAGCTGTTTTTT.